This T cell receptor beta chain was found in a study of blood T cell repertoires in COVID-19. Looking at the study overall: Acute and convalescent COVID-19 samples came from the United States, Italy and Spain.

The V segment lost 7 bases and the J segment 1 base; nucleotides outside the gene matches: 8. Germline CDR1 SNHLY, CDR2 FYNNEI. The CDR3 is 15 residues long. As handled by the study authors: The authors estimated nucleated cell counts from reference gene primer amplification. The data were produced by immunoSEQ multiplex PCR, yet TCRdb's version contains in-frame clones alone and is incomplete. That table gives V, J and clone size, and the DNA gave D and trimming. The sample carries about 280,000 clones, about 88% recorded once. The sequencing sample was made of PBMCs or T cells enriched from blood (not recorded which). The V and J genes are TRBV2 and TRBJ2-7, with 9 nucleotides matching TRBD2. The TCR sequence derives from an older woman in a cohort exposed to, infected with or recovered from COVID-19 (not recorded which). DNA of the CDR3: TGTGCCAGCATAGGGGGCGGGAGGGCGTCCTACGAGCAGTACTTC. Translation: CASIGGGRASYEQYF.